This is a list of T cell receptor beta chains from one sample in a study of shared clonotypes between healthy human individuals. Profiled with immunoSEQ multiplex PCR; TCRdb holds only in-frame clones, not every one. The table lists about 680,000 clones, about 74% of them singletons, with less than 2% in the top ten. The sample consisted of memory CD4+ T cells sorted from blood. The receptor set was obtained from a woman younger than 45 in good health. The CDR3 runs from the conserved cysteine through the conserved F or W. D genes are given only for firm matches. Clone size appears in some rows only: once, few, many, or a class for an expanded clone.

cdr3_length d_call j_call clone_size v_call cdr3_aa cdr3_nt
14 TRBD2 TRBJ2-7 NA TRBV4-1 CASSRGGLPSEQYF TGCGCCAGCAGCCGCGGGGGACTCCCCAGCGAGCAGTACTTC
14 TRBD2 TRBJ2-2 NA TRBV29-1 CSASTSGNTGELFF TGCAGCGCCTCGACTAGCGGGAACACCGGGGAGCTGTTTTTT
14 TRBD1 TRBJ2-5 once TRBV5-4 CASSLLAGGETQYF TGTGCCAGCAGCTTACTGGCAGGGGGCGAGACCCAGTACTTC
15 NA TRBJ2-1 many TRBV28 CASRWDSSSYNEQFF TGTGCCAGCAGATGGGACTCGAGCTCCTACAATGAGCAGTTCTTC
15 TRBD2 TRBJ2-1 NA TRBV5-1 CASSLEASGRGEQFF TGCGCCAGCAGCTTAGAGGCTAGCGGGAGGGGCGAGCAGTTCTTC
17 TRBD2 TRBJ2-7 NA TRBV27 CASSLREISSGSFKQYF TGTGCCAGCAGTTTAAGGGAAATTTCTAGCGGGAGCTTCAAGCAGTACTTC
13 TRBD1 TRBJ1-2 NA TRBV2 CASSEQGVDGYTF TGTGCCAGCAGTGAGCAGGGGGTAGATGGCTACACCTTC
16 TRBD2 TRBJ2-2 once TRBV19 CASRISGRANTGELFF TGTGCCAGTAGGATAAGCGGGAGGGCGAACACCGGGGAGCTGTTTTTT
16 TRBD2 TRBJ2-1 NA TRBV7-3 CASSSLAGGGDNEQFF TGTGCCAGCAGCTCCTTAGCGGGAGGAGGGGACAATGAGCAGTTCTTC
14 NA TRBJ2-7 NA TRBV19 CASSLSTGWDEQYF TGTGCCAGTAGTCTATCGACAGGATGGGACGAGCAGTACTTC
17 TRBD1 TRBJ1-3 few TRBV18 CASSFSRTGNSGNTIYF TGTGCCAGCTCGTTCTCCAGGACAGGGAACTCTGGAAACACCATATATTTT
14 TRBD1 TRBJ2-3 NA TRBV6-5 CASSGQGRADTQYF TGTGCCAGCAGTGGACAGGGGAGGGCAGATACGCAGTATTTT
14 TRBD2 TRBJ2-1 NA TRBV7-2 CASSWTSDLNEQFF TGTGCCAGCAGCTGGACTAGCGATCTCAATGAGCAGTTCTTC
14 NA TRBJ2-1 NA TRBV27 CASSLQVAYNEQFF TGTGCCAGCAGTTTGCAGGTCGCCTACAATGAGCAGTTCTTC
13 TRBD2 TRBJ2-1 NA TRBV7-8 CASSLAGGLEQFF TGTGCCAGCAGCTTAGCGGGAGGGCTGGAGCAGTTCTTC
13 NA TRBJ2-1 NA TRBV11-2 CASSWSKDNEQFF TGTGCCAGCAGCTGGAGCAAGGACAATGAGCAGTTCTTC
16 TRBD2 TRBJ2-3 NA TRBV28 CASRKNLAGDPDTQYF TGTGCCAGCAGAAAAAATTTAGCGGGTGACCCAGATACGCAGTATTTT
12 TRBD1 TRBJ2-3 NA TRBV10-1 CASSPRGDTQYF TGCGCCAGCAGCCCCAGGGGGGATACGCAGTATTTT
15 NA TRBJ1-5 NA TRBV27 CASNRCSVPDQPQHF TGTGCCAGCAACAGGTGTTCAGTCCCCGATCAGCCCCAGCATTTT
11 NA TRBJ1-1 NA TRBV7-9 CASSRKAEAFF TGTGCCAGCAGCCGGAAGGCTGAAGCTTTCTTT
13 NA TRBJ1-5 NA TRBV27 CASSGSGYQPQHF TGTGCCAGCAGCGGAAGCGGGTATCAGCCCCAGCATTTT
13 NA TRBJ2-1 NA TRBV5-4 CASSPALGNEQFF TGTGCCAGCAGCCCAGCCCTAGGCAATGAGCAGTTCTTC
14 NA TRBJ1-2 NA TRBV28 CATTPGTSNYGYTF TGTGCCACGACCCCCGGGACTTCTAACTATGGCTACACCTTC
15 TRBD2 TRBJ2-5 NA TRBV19 CASSRLAGEGETQYF TGTGCCAGTAGCCGTCTAGCGGGAGAGGGAGAGACCCAGTACTTC
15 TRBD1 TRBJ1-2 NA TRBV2 CASRGLTGPRGGYTF TGTGCCAGCAGGGGGTTGACAGGGCCTCGGGGTGGCTACACCTTC
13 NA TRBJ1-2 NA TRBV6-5 CASSPETADGYTF TGTGCCAGCAGTCCCGAGACAGCCGATGGCTACACCTTC
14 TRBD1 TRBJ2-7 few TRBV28 CASRRDRGHYEQYF TGTGCCAGCAGGAGGGACAGGGGGCACTACGAGCAGTACTTC